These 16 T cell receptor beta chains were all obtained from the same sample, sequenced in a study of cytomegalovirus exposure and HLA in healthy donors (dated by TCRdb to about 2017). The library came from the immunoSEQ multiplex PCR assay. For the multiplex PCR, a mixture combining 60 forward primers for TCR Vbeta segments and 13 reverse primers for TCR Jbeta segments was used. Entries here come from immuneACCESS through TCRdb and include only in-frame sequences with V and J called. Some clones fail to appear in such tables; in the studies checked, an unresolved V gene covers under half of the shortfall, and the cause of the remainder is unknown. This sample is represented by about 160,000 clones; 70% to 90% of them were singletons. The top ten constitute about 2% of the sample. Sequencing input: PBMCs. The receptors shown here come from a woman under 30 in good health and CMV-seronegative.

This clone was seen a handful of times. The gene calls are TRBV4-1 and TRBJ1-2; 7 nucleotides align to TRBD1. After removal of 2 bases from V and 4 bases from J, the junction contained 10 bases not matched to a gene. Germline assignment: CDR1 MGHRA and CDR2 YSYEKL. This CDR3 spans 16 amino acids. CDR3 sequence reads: CASSQLLPRTGYGYTF. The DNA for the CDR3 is TGCGCCAGCAGCCAACTCCTCCCCCGGACAGGCTATGGCTACACCTTC.

Here the CDR3 reads CASSKLAGDTGELFF. In DNA, the CDR3 is TGTGCCAGCAGTAAACTAGCGGGGGACACCGGGGAGCTGTTTTTT. The chain combines TRBV6-4 with TRBJ2-2, with 11 bases fitting TRBD2. The junction had 2 bases not matched to a gene; V was cut back by 5 bases and J by 3 bases. CDR3 length equals 15 residues. From germline, CDR1 is MRHNA and CDR2 SNTAGT.

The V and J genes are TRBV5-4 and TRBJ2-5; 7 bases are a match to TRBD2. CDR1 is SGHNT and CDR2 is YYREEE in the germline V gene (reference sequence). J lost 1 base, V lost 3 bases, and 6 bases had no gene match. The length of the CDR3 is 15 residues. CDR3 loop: CASSSQRGLQETQYF. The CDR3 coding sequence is TGTGCCAGCAGCTCGCAGCGGGGCCTCCAAGAGACCCAGTACTTC.

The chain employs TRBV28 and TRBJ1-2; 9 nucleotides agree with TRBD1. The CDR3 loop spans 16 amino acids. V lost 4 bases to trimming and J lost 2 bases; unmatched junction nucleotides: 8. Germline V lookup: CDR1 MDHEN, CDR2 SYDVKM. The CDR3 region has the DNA TGTGCCAGCAGTTCCTCACACGGGACAGGGAACTATGGCTACACCTTC. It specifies CASSSSHGTGNYGYTF.

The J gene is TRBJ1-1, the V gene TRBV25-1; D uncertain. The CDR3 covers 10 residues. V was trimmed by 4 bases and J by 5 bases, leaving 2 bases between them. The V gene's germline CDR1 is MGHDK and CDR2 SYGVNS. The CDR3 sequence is CASSATEAFF. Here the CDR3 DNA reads TGTGCCAGCAGTGCAACTGAAGCTTTCTTT.

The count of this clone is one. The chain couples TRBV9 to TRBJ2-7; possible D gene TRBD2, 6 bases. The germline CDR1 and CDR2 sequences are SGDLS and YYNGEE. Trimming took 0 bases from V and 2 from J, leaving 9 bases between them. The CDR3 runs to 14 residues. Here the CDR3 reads CASSVGAGTYEQYF. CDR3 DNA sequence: TGTGCCAGCAGCGTAGGTGCGGGGACCTACGAGCAGTACTTC.

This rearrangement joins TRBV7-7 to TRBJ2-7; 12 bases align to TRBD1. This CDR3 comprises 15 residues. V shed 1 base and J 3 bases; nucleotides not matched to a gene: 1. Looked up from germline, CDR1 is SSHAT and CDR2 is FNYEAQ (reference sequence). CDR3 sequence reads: CASSLGDRGLYEQYF. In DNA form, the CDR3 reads TGTGCCAGCAGCTTAGGGGACAGGGGGCTCTACGAGCAGTACTTC.

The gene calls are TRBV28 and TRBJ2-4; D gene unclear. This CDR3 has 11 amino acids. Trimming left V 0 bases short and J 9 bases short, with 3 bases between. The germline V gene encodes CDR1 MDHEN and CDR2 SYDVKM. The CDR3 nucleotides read TGTGCCAGCAGTTTATGGGCCATTCAGTACTTC. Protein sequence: CASSLWAIQYF.

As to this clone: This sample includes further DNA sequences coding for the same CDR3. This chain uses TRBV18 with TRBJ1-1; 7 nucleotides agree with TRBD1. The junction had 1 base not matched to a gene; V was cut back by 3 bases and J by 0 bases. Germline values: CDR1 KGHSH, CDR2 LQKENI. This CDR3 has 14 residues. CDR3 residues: CASSPTGLNTEAFF. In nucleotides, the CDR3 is TGTGCCAGCTCACCGACAGGGTTGAACACTGAAGCTTTCTTT.

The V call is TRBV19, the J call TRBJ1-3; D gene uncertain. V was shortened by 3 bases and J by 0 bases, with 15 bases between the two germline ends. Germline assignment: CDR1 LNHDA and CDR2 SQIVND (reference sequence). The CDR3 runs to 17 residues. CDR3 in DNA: TGTGCCAGTAGTATGCGGAGGAGAGGGCCCTCTGGAAACACCATATATTTT. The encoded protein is CASSMRRRGPSGNTIYF.

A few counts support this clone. This CDR3 is CASSPLPAGELFF. Written as DNA, the CDR3 is TGCGCCAGCAGCCCCCTCCCAGCCGGGGAGCTGTTTTTT. The genes are TRBV4-1 and TRBJ2-2; no firm D call. Germline values: CDR1 MGHRA, CDR2 YSYEKL. The V and J ends lost 4 bases and 6 bases respectively, with 9 bases between them. The CDR3 covers 13 residues.

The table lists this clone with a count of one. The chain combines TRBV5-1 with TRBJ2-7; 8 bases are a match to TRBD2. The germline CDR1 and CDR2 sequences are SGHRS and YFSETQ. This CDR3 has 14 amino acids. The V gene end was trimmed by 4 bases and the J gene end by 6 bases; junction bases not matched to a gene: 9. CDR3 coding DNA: TGCGCCAGCAGCCCGGGACTAGTTGTCTCCGAGCAGTACTTC. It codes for CASSPGLVVSEQYF. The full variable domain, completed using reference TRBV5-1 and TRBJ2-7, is KAGVTQTPRYLIKTRGQQVTLSCSPISGHRSVSWYQQTPGQGLQFLFEYFSETQRNKGNFPGRFSGRQFSNSRSEMNVSTLELGDSALYLCASSPGLVVSEQYFGPGTRLTVT.

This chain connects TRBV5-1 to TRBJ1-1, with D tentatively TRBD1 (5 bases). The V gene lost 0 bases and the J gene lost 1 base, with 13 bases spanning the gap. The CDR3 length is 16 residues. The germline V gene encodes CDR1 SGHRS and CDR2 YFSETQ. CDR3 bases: TGCGCCAGCAGCTTGGGTATGGGCAGGGCGAACACTGAAGCTTTCTTT. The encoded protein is CASSLGMGRANTEAFF. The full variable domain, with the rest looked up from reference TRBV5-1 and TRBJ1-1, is KAGVTQTPRYLIKTRGQQVTLSCSPISGHRSVSWYQQTPGQGLQFLFEYFSETQRNKGNFPGRFSGRQFSNSRSEMNVSTLELGDSALYLCASSLGMGRANTEAFFGQGTRLTVV.

The CDR3 DNA reads as TGTGCCAGCAGCCTAACTCGACAGGGTAGCGAGCAGTACTTC. Encoded protein: CASSLTRQGSEQYF. This chain uses TRBV7-2 with TRBJ2-7, with TRBD1 matching over 7 bases. The CDR3 is 14 residues long. Trimming at V came to 5 bases and at J to 6 bases, leaving 10 bases not matched to a gene. Germline V lookup: CDR1 SGHTA, CDR2 FQGNSA.

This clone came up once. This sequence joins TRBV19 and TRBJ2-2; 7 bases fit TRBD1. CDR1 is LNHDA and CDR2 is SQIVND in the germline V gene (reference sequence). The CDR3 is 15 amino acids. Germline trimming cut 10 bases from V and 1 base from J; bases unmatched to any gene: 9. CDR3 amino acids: CATQTGTVNTGELFF. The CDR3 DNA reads TGTGCCACCCAGACCGGGACAGTGAACACCGGGGAGCTGTTTTTT.

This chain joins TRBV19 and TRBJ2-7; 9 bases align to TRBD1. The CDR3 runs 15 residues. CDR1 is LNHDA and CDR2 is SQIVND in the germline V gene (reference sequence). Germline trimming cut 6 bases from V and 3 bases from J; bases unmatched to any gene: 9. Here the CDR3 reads CASRLTGTGFYEQYF. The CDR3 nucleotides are TGTGCCAGTAGACTCACCGGGACAGGGTTCTACGAGCAGTACTTC.